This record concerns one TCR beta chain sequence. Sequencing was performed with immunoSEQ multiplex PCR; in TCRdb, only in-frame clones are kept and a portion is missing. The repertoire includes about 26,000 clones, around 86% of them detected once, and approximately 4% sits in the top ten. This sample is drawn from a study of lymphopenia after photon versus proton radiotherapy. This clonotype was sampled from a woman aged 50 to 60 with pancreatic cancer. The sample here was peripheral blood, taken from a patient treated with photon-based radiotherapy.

The CDR3 DNA reads TGTGCCAGCAGCCGACAGGGTTACGAGCAGTACTTC. This encodes CASSRQGYEQYF. V is TRBV28 and J is TRBJ2-5, with 7 bases lining up with TRBD1. The J call is doubtful: the DNA matches TRBJ2-7 better. CDR3 length: 12 amino acids. Per germline, CDR1 MDHEN and CDR2 SYDVKM.